The 5 T cell receptor beta chains reported below all come from one sample, sequenced in a study of vaccination and CD4 T cells after COVID-19. TCRdb re-called the PCR reads through MiXCR, storing one row per CDR3 protein. The profile shows approximately 36,000 distinct CDR3 sequences, more than 30% of them singletons. Time point: late sampling 161 to 241 days after vaccination in three convalescent patients. This specimen consisted of CD4+ T cells from blood, obtained about 7 months after SARS-CoV-2 vaccination. All receptors derive from a human donor who had recovered from COVID-19.

For this clonotype: The junction differs from germline at one of its ends, possibly a read error. The chain links TRBV28 to TRBJ1-5; D is uncertain. The germline V gene encodes CDR1 MDHEN and CDR2 SYDVKM. CDR3 length: 13 residues. The DNA of the CDR3 is TGTGCCAGCAGTCACCCAGGCGATCAGGCCCAGCATTTT. This gives the protein CASSHPGDQAQHF.

V and J are TRBV27 and TRBJ2-3; a weak D match, TRBD2 (6 bases). The germline CDR1 and CDR2 sequences are MNHEY and SMNVEV (reference sequence). V was shortened by 1 base and J by 0 bases, with 11 bases between the two germline ends. The CDR3 is 16 residues long. CDR3 in amino acids: CASSLFGSRSTDTQYF. The DNA of the CDR3 is TGTGCCAGCAGTTTATTCGGGAGCAGGAGCACAGATACGCAGTATTTT.

The chain's CDR3 is CATGTADTYEQYF. The CDR3 bases are TGTGCCACCGGCACGGCAGATACCTACGAGCAGTACTTC. This sequence joins TRBV10-3 and TRBJ2-7, with D unresolved. Per the germline V gene, CDR1 is ENHRY and CDR2 is SYGVKD. The CDR3 length is 13 residues. Trimming stripped 10 bases from V and 2 bases from J, with 15 bases between.

The chain employs TRBV7-2 and TRBJ2-1, with 15 bases identical to TRBD2. This CDR3 comprises 17 residues. Trimming cost V 4 bases and J 6 bases; bases outside gene matches: 7. The germline V gene encodes CDR1 SGHTA and CDR2 FQGNSA. The CDR3, as DNA: TGTGCCAGCAGCTCCCGGGCGGGACTAGCGGGAGGCAATGAGCAGTTCTTC. Residues: CASSSRAGLAGGNEQFF. The full variable domain, rest sourced from reference TRBV7-2 and TRBJ2-1, is GAGVSQSPSNKVTEKGKDVELRCDPISGHTALYWYRQSLGQGLEFLIYFQGNSAPDKSGLPSDRFSAERTGGSVSTLTIQRTQQEDSAVYLCASSSRAGLAGGNEQFFGPGTRLTVL.

The rearrangement links TRBV12-3 or TRBV12-4 to TRBJ1-5; D unresolved. The V end lost 6 bases, the J end lost 2 bases, and 11 bases lay between the germline ends. This CDR3 is built from 14 residues. In DNA form, the CDR3 reads TGTGCCAGCAGCGCAGCAGGCGGCAATCAGCCCCAGCATTTT. This encodes CASSAAGGNQPQHF.